The 30 T cell receptor beta chains in this list originate from one sample, sequenced in a study of blood T cell repertoires in COVID-19 (TCRdb year 2020). The library was generated by the immunoSEQ multiplex PCR assay. What TCRdb holds here is the immuneACCESS table cut down to in-frame rearrangements. Part of the clones is not present; checked against another copy, under half of the missing clones reflect an unresolved V gene, and the others are unexplained. This sample is represented by fewer than 300,000 clones; about 89% of them were singletons. The top ten hold around 10% of the sample. Sequencing input: peripheral blood. Source of these receptors: a man aged 40-55 years who had recovered from COVID-19.

In its sample, this clone was seen once. J is TRBJ1-5 and V is TRBV24-1; 7 positions match TRBD1. V shed 0 bases, J shed 0 bases, and the junction held 10 bases outside the gene matches. This CDR3 contains 19 residues. Per the germline V gene, CDR1 is KGHDR and CDR2 is SFDVKD. The CDR3 region is CATSDLKRPTGNSNQPQHF. The CDR3 coding sequence is TGTGCCACCAGTGATTTGAAACGCCCGACAGGGAATAGCAATCAGCCCCAGCATTTT.

V usage is TRBV18 and J usage is TRBJ2-3, with 11 positions matching TRBD1. The length of the CDR3 is 15 residues. V gave up 3 bases and J gave up 6 bases; unmatched junction bases: 5. CDR1 is KGHSH, CDR2 LQKENI, per germline. In DNA form, the CDR3 reads TGTGCCAGCTCACCCGGACAGGGGGCGTGGGATACGCAGTATTTT. Translation gives CASSPGQGAWDTQYF.

V gene TRBV9 combines with J gene TRBJ2-1, with 12 positions matching TRBD2. Germline trimming cut 1 base from V and 8 bases from J; bases unmatched to any gene: 10. Germline CDR1 is SGDLS and CDR2 is YYNGEE. This CDR3 has 17 residues. CDR3 DNA: TGTGCCAGCAGCGTAACGACTAGCGGGAGCCTTCAGGATGAGCAGTTCTTC. It codes for CASSVTTSGSLQDEQFF.

This clone was seen more than once but under ten times. The rearrangement uses TRBV12-5 and TRBJ2-7; weak D call: TRBD2 (5 bases). Deletions cut 7 bases from V and 3 bases from J, with 10 bases between. The CDR3 contains 12 residues. Germline V gene sequence: CDR1 LGHNT, CDR2 FRNRAP. CDR3 DNA: TGTGCTAGTGCACTAGAGATCTACGAGCAGTACTTC. Its protein is CASALEIYEQYF.

The CDR3 sequence is CASSPRFFRGDTQYF. As DNA, the CDR3 is TGTGCCAGCAGCCCCAGGTTTTTCCGGGGGGATACGCAGTATTTT. This chain links TRBV14 with TRBJ2-3; perhaps TRBD2 as D (6 bases). This CDR3 contains 15 residues. Germline V lookup: CDR1 SGHDN, CDR2 FVKESK. V was trimmed by 4 bases and J by 6 bases, leaving 17 bases between them.

This chain connects TRBV28 to TRBJ2-7; 9 nucleotides match TRBD2. J was trimmed by 0 bases and V by 8 bases; bases with no gene match: 8. Germline V gene lookup returns CDR1 MDHEN and CDR2 SYDVKM. The CDR3 has 15 residues. The CDR3, as DNA: TGTGCCAGCGCCTTAGCGGGGGTCCCCTCCTACGAGCAGTACTTC. Encoded protein: CASALAGVPSYEQYF.

V usage is TRBV2 and J usage is TRBJ2-1; D is perhaps TRBD1 (6 bases). The CDR3 length is 15 residues. The V end lost 5 bases, the J end lost 3 bases, and 14 bases lay between the germline ends. Germline V gene lookup returns CDR1 SNHLY and CDR2 FYNNEI. The CDR3 nucleotides read TGTGCCAGCAGTCAATCAGGACAGAACTACAATGAGCAGTTCTTC. This translates into CASSQSGQNYNEQFF.

V and J are TRBV19 and TRBJ1-1; D gene uncertain. V shed 4 bases and J shed 6 bases, with 12 bases lying between them. Germline V CDR1 and CDR2: LNHDA, SQIVND (reference sequence). The CDR3 consists of 13 residues. The CDR3 nucleotides are TGTGCCAGTAGTACCGGGGTTCGGGCTGAAGCTTTCTTT. Translating gives CASSTGVRAEAFF.

The V gene is TRBV12-3 or TRBV12-4, the J gene TRBJ1-1; TRBD1 might be the D (6 bases). V lost 6 bases, J lost 4 bases, and 12 bases lay in between. The CDR3 is made up of 13 amino acids. CDR3 in DNA: TGTGCCAGCAGCTCCCCAGGGGTCACTGAAGCTTTCTTT. The encoded protein is CASSSPGVTEAFF.

The CDR3 nucleotides read TGTGCCAGCAGCCGCGGATTCGGGTTAGGAAATACGCAGTATTTT. The encoded protein is CASSRGFGLGNTQYF. The V and J genes are TRBV7-2 and TRBJ2-3; D is unresolved. This CDR3 spans 15 amino acids. In germline, CDR1 is SGHTA, CDR2 FQGNSA. Trimming took off 5 bases at V and 7 bases at J, with 19 bases between the two ends.

The chain combines TRBV6-6 with TRBJ2-7, with 8 bases identical to TRBD1. Trimming at V came to 2 bases and at J to 2 bases, leaving 8 bases not matched to a gene. CDR1 is MNHNY and CDR2 is SVGAGI in the germline V gene (reference sequence). This CDR3 spans 16 amino acids. Here the CDR3 reads CASSYEGDRFPYEQYF. CDR3 nucleotides: TGTGCCAGCAGTTACGAGGGGGACAGGTTCCCCTACGAGCAGTACTTC.

The gene calls are TRBV19 and TRBJ2-4; 8 nucleotides align to TRBD2. This CDR3 is built from 18 residues. Germline V gene data show CDR1 as LNHDA and CDR2 as SQIVND (reference sequence). J gave up 0 bases and V 6 bases, and 13 bases lay outside the gene matches. Here the CDR3 DNA reads TGTGCCAGTAGCAGGGAACTAGCGGCCGGGCTAGCCAAAAACATTCAGTACTTC. This gives the protein CASSRELAAGLAKNIQYF.

The chain is built from TRBV9 and TRBJ2-7; 9 bases are shared with TRBD2. From germline, CDR1 is SGDLS and CDR2 YYNGEE. J was trimmed by 6 bases and V by 4 bases; bases with no gene match: 11. CDR3 size: 15 residues. For the CDR3, the DNA is TGTGCCAGCAGCTTATTTAGCGGGAGTGATGTCGAGCAGTACTTC. It translates to CASSLFSGSDVEQYF.

The chain has TRBV19 and TRBJ2-1; 16 positions agree with TRBD2. CDR3 length equals 15 residues. The ends lost 10 bases at V and 12 bases at J; junction bases unmatched: 12. Germline V gene sequence: CDR1 LNHDA, CDR2 SQIVND (reference sequence). The CDR3 loop is CATREGLAGGRVQFF. DNA for the CDR3: TGTGCCACCCGAGAGGGACTAGCGGGGGGGAGGGTGCAGTTCTTC.

The gene calls are TRBV6-2 or TRBV6-3 and TRBJ1-5; the D gene is possibly TRBD1 (5 bases). With 6 bases removed from V and 6 bases from J, the gap between germline ends came to 15 bases. In germline, CDR1 is MNHEY, CDR2 SVGEGT. This CDR3 comprises 14 residues. The CDR3 nucleotides read TGTGCCAGCAGCGAAAGCAGGGTAGGTCAGCCCCAGCATTTT. This sequence encodes CASSESRVGQPQHF.

The V and J genes are TRBV7-2 and TRBJ2-3; TRBD2 matches 10 bases. The junction had 5 bases not matched to a gene; V was cut back by 2 bases and J by 0 bases. Germline values: CDR1 SGHTA, CDR2 FQGNSA. The CDR3 totals 17 residues. Here the CDR3 DNA reads TGTGCCAGCAGCTTACTGGGACTAGCGCCTAGCACAGATACGCAGTATTTT. The encoded protein is CASSLLGLAPSTDTQYF.

This clone showed up just once. The chain joins TRBV5-6 to TRBJ2-2; 8 bases are a match to TRBD2. The CDR3 is 17 amino acids. Trimming removed 4 bases from V and 2 bases from J; junction bases left unmatched: 10. Germline V gene lookup returns CDR1 SGHDT and CDR2 YYEEEE. Written as DNA, the CDR3 is TGTGCCAGCAGCCACCTACTGGCGGGAGGAAACACCGGGGAGCTGTTTTTT. Encoded protein: CASSHLLAGGNTGELFF.

The V gene is TRBV5-8, the J gene TRBJ1-1, with a possible D match to TRBD1 (6 bases). Germline loops: CDR1 SGHTS, CDR2 YDEGEE. The CDR3 length is 17 residues. V was clipped by 4 bases and J by 2 bases, with 21 bases between them. Here the CDR3 DNA reads TGTGCCAGCAGCCCTAAATGGGGGCAGGCGGTAAACACTGAAGCTTTCTTT. This codes for CASSPKWGQAVNTEAFF.

CDR3 sequence reads: CASYARDYTDTQYF. The CDR3 bases are TGTGCCAGCTATGCCAGGGACTACACAGATACGCAGTATTTT. The J gene is TRBJ2-3, the V gene TRBV5-5, with 7 bases fitting TRBD2. Per germline, CDR1 SGHKS and CDR2 YYEKEE (reference sequence). This CDR3 contains 14 residues. With 7 bases clipped from V and 2 bases from J, the junction kept 7 bases outside the gene matches.

J is TRBJ2-3 and V is TRBV14; TRBD2 matches at 11 bases. The CDR3 runs 16 residues. Trimming took 4 bases from V and 3 from J; bases not matched to a gene: 6. Germline V gene lookup returns CDR1 SGHDN and CDR2 FVKESK. DNA of the CDR3: TGTGCCAGCAGCCTCATAGCGGGGGGGCCTACAGATACGCAGTATTTT. This codes for CASSLIAGGPTDTQYF.

The rearrangement uses TRBV5-5 and TRBJ1-3, with D tentatively TRBD1 (5 bases). Per the germline V gene, CDR1 is SGHKS and CDR2 is YYEKEE (reference sequence). Trimming left V 3 bases short and J 5 bases short, with 9 bases between. The CDR3 length is 13 residues. CDR3 region: CASSSGGRNTIYF. The DNA of the CDR3 is TGTGCCAGCAGCTCGGGGGGTAGAAACACCATATATTTT.

This chain connects TRBV24-1 to TRBJ1-1; tentatively, D is TRBD1 (5 bases). The CDR3 is 14 amino acids. CDR1 KGHDR and CDR2 SFDVKD come from the germline V gene. V was clipped by 9 bases and J by 2 bases, with 15 bases between them. The CDR3 DNA is TGTGCCACCGGGGGGGTCAGTAAAAACACTGAAGCTTTCTTT. Translating gives CATGGVSKNTEAFF.

The V and J genes are TRBV4-1 and TRBJ1-5; D gene ambiguous. Germline lookup yields CDR1 MGHRA and CDR2 YSYEKL. V was pared by 0 bases and J by 4 bases, with 10 bases between. The length of the CDR3 is 15 residues. The CDR3 is CASSQDRASNQPQHF. In DNA form, the CDR3 reads TGCGCCAGCAGCCAAGATCGCGCCTCAAATCAGCCCCAGCATTTT.

Here the CDR3 reads CASRIGTGRGYTF. The CDR3 region has the DNA TGTGCCAGCAGGATCGGGACAGGGAGGGGCTACACCTTC. The V gene is TRBV6-6, the J gene TRBJ1-2; 9 bases map to TRBD1. The germline V gene has CDR1 MNHNY and CDR2 SVGAGI (reference sequence). The CDR3 loop spans 13 amino acids. J lost 8 bases, V lost 6 bases, and 7 bases had no gene match.

This clone was found a few times. The same CDR3 can be traced to other DNA sequences in this sample. The chain links TRBV7-2 to TRBJ2-7, with TRBD2 identical over 10 bases. Trimming took 5 bases from V and 4 from J; bases not matched to a gene: 5. CDR1 is SGHTA, CDR2 FQGNSA, per germline. The CDR3 sequence is 14 residues long. The DNA for the CDR3 is TGTGCCAGCAGCCTGTTAGCGGGAGGATACGAGCAGTACTTC. This encodes CASSLLAGGYEQYF. The whole variable domain, filled in from reference TRBV7-2 and TRBJ2-7, reads GAGVSQSPSNKVTEKGKDVELRCDPISGHTALYWYRQSLGQGLEFLIYFQGNSAPDKSGLPSDRFSAERTGGSVSTLTIQRTQQEDSAVYLCASSLLAGGYEQYFGPGTRLTVT.

V and J are TRBV14 and TRBJ2-1; 10 bases match TRBD2. J was trimmed by 9 bases and V by 0 bases; bases with no gene match: 14. CDR3 length equals 18 residues. CDR1 SGHDN and CDR2 FVKESK come from the germline V gene. As DNA, the CDR3 is TGTGCCAGCAGCCAAGATCTTCTGAGGCCTAGCGGGAGTGGTGAGCAGTTCTTC. Its protein product is CASSQDLLRPSGSGEQFF.

This clone was observed a handful of times. This chain connects TRBV2 to TRBJ1-1; D perhaps matches TRBD1 (5 bases). Between the trimmed V and J ends, which lost 11 bases and 5 bases, there was a span of 15 bases. The CDR3 length is 12 residues. Germline V CDR1 and CDR2: SNHLY, FYNNEI. CDR3 protein: CALQGRRTEAFF. The CDR3 region has the DNA TGTGCCCTCCAGGGTCGACGGACTGAAGCTTTCTTT.

The chain uses TRBV18 and TRBJ2-3, with 9 bases lining up with TRBD2. Trimming took 5 bases from V and 5 from J; bases not matched to a gene: 17. CDR3 size: 18 residues. Germline V gene sequence: CDR1 KGHSH, CDR2 LQKENI. The CDR3, as DNA: TGTGCCAGCTCAATGTTGAGGGGACTAGCCATCACAGGAGATACGCAGTATTTT. Its translation is CASSMLRGLAITGDTQYF. The full variable domain, rest sourced from reference TRBV18 and TRBJ2-3, is NAGVMQNPRHLVRRRGQEARLRCSPMKGHSHVYWYRQLPEEGLKFMVYLQKENIIDESGMPKERFSAEFPKEGPSILRIQQVVRGDSAAYFCASSMLRGLAITGDTQYFGPGTRLTVL.

The gene calls are TRBV4-1 and TRBJ1-4, with D maybe TRBD1 (5 bases). Germline-derived CDR1 and CDR2 are MGHRA and YSYEKL. The CDR3 extends over 13 amino acids. V was shortened by 5 bases and J by 7 bases, with 11 bases between the two germline ends. In nucleotides, the CDR3 is TGCGCCAGCAGCTACGGGGGGGTTGAAAAACTGTTTTTT. This encodes CASSYGGVEKLFF.

This clone was counted only a few times. The CDR3 DNA reads TGTGCCAGCAGCTTAGGGCAACGCGAGCAGTTCTTC. It encodes CASSLGQREQFF. The chain joins TRBV7-2 to TRBJ2-1; D not resolved. This CDR3 is built from 12 residues. V was pared by 1 base and J by 10 bases, with 8 bases between. In germline, CDR1 is SGHTA, CDR2 FQGNSA. Based on the CDR3 plus reference TRBV7-2 and TRBJ2-1, the full variable domain is GAGVSQSPSNKVTEKGKDVELRCDPISGHTALYWYRQSLGQGLEFLIYFQGNSAPDKSGLPSDRFSAERTGGSVSTLTIQRTQQEDSAVYLCASSLGQREQFFGPGTRLTVL.